Listed below are T cell receptor beta chains from one sample, sequenced in a study of blood T cell repertoires in COVID-19. Profiling relied on immunoSEQ multiplex PCR, and the TCRdb table lists in-frame clones only, not all of them. Seen here are approximately 250,000 clones, approximately 84% observed once, and the top ten hold 8.6%. The sequencing sample was made of peripheral blood. These TCRs come from a human donor in a cohort sampled during active COVID-19. Each CDR3 is given with its conserved first and last residue. The D gene is left open where the match is weak. The size of a clone is reported for some rows only, either as once, few or many, or as a class for expanded clones.

abundance: -
v_gene: TRBV5-4
j_gene: TRBJ2-5
d_gene: TRBD1
CDR3nt: TGTGCCAGCAGCTTGGGTGCGGGACAGGGCGAAGAGACCCAGTACTTC
CDR3aa: CASSLGAGQGEETQYF

abundance: -
v_gene: TRBV5-1
j_gene: TRBJ2-3
d_gene: TRBD2
CDR3nt: TGCGCCAGCAGCCCAAGGACTAGCGGGGGGGCTACGCAGTATTTT
CDR3aa: CASSPRTSGGATQYF

abundance: few
v_gene: TRBV12-3/TRBV12-4
j_gene: TRBJ1-5
d_gene: -
CDR3nt: TGTGCCAGCAGTTTAGGAGATCAGCCCCAGCATTTT
CDR3aa: CASSLGDQPQHF

abundance: -
v_gene: TRBV18
j_gene: TRBJ1-6
d_gene: -
CDR3nt: TGTGCCAGCTCACCGGGAAGTTGGGGGCAGAATAATTCACCCCTCCACTTT
CDR3aa: CASSPGSWGQNNSPLHF

abundance: -
v_gene: TRBV19
j_gene: TRBJ1-4
d_gene: TRBD1
CDR3nt: TGTGCCAGTAGTATAGTGGCAGGGGGCAGTAGTGAAAAACTGTTTTTT
CDR3aa: CASSIVAGGSSEKLFF

abundance: -
v_gene: TRBV5-1
j_gene: TRBJ2-5
d_gene: TRBD1
CDR3nt: TGCGCCAGCCGTATGACAGGGGCAGAGACCCAGTACTTC
CDR3aa: CASRMTGAETQYF

abundance: once
v_gene: TRBV7-2
j_gene: TRBJ2-3
d_gene: TRBD2
CDR3nt: TGTGCCAGCAGCTCCTGGACTAGCGGGGATTTGGGGCAGTATTTT
CDR3aa: CASSSWTSGDLGQYF

abundance: -
v_gene: TRBV9
j_gene: TRBJ2-1
d_gene: TRBD1
CDR3nt: TGTGCCAGCAGCGATGGGACAGTGTACAATGAGCAGTTCTTC
CDR3aa: CASSDGTVYNEQFF

abundance: -
v_gene: TRBV4-3
j_gene: TRBJ1-1
d_gene: -
CDR3nt: TGCGCCAGCAGCCAAGATTGGGGGGACACTGAAGCTTTCTTT
CDR3aa: CASSQDWGDTEAFF

abundance: -
v_gene: TRBV21-1
j_gene: TRBJ2-5
d_gene: -
CDR3nt: TGTGCCAGCAGCAAAATCGCATGTAGCGGGGGGACTTCGTACCAAGAGACCCAGTACTTC
CDR3aa: CASSKIACSGGTSYQETQYF

abundance: -
v_gene: TRBV15
j_gene: TRBJ1-4
d_gene: TRBD1
CDR3nt: TGTGCCACCAGCCCCCGGACAGGGGATGAAAAACTGTTTTTT
CDR3aa: CATSPRTGDEKLFF

abundance: -
v_gene: TRBV5-1
j_gene: TRBJ1-2
d_gene: TRBD1
CDR3nt: TGCGCCAGCAGCTTGTTCTCAGGGGGCTATGGCTACACCTTC
CDR3aa: CASSLFSGGYGYTF

abundance: -
v_gene: TRBV7-8
j_gene: TRBJ2-3
d_gene: TRBD2
CDR3nt: TGTGCCAGCAGCTTAGGGTCCCTAGCGGGACACACAGATACGCAGTATTTT
CDR3aa: CASSLGSLAGHTDTQYF

abundance: once
v_gene: TRBV6-4
j_gene: TRBJ2-1
d_gene: TRBD2
CDR3nt: TGTGCCAGCAGACGAGAGGGACTAGCGGGATTCAATGAGCAGTTCTTC
CDR3aa: CASRREGLAGFNEQFF

abundance: -
v_gene: TRBV3-1/TRBV3-2
j_gene: TRBJ1-5
d_gene: -
CDR3nt: TGTGCCAGCAGCCAAGACATTCGGACAGGCAATCAGCCCCAGCATTTT
CDR3aa: CASSQDIRTGNQPQHF

abundance: -
v_gene: TRBV5-6
j_gene: TRBJ1-5
d_gene: -
CDR3nt: TGTGCCAGCAGCTTGTGGCAGGGTGTGTATAGCAATCAGCCCCAGCATTTT
CDR3aa: CASSLWQGVYSNQPQHF

abundance: -
v_gene: TRBV6-1
j_gene: TRBJ1-1
d_gene: TRBD1
CDR3nt: TGTGCCAGCAGTGAGTACAGGGGGAGGGAAGCTTTCTTT
CDR3aa: CASSEYRGREAFF

abundance: -
v_gene: TRBV5-1
j_gene: TRBJ2-7
d_gene: -
CDR3nt: TGCGCCAGCAGTGGAGGGGCGGGCTACGAGCAGTACTTC
CDR3aa: CASSGGAGYEQYF

abundance: -
v_gene: TRBV24-1
j_gene: TRBJ2-5
d_gene: -
CDR3nt: TGTGCCACCAGTGATAGCGGGCCGTACCAAGAGACCCAGTACTTC
CDR3aa: CATSDSGPYQETQYF

abundance: -
v_gene: TRBV5-1
j_gene: TRBJ2-5
d_gene: TRBD2
CDR3nt: TGCGCCAGCAGCTTGATAGCGGGTCCCCTCCAAGAGACCCAGTACTTC
CDR3aa: CASSLIAGPLQETQYF

abundance: -
v_gene: TRBV11-2
j_gene: TRBJ2-3
d_gene: TRBD1
CDR3nt: TGTGCCAGCAGCACTGGACAGGGGGCGCGGTATGCCACAGATACGCAGTATTTT
CDR3aa: CASSTGQGARYATDTQYF